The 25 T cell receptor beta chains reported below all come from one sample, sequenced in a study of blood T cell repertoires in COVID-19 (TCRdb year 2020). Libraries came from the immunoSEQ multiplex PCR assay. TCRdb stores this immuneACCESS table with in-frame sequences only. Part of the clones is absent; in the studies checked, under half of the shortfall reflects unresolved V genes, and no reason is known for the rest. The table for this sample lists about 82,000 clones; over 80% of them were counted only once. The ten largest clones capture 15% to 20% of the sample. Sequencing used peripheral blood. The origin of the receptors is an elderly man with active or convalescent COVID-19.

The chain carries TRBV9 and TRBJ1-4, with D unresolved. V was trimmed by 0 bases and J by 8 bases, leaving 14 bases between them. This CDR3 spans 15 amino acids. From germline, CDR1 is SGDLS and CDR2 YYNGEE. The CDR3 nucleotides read TGTGCCAGCAGCGTAGGTGCCGGGGAAAACGAAAAACTGTTTTTT. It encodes CASSVGAGENEKLFF.

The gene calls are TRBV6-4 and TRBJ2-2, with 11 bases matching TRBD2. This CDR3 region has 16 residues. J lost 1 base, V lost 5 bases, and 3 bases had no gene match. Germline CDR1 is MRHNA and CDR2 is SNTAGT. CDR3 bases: TGTGCCAGCAGTCCCACTAGCGGGGGGAACACCGGGGAGCTGTTTTTT. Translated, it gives CASSPTSGGNTGELFF.

The chain's CDR3 is CASSEEGLWEKLFF. DNA for the CDR3: TGTGCCAGCAGTGAAGAGGGACTTTGGGAAAAACTGTTTTTT. J is TRBJ1-4 and V is TRBV6-1; D perhaps matches TRBD1 (5 bases). Germline V lookup: CDR1 MNHNS, CDR2 SASEGT. V lost 1 base and J lost 8, with 11 bases in between. The CDR3 spans 14 residues.

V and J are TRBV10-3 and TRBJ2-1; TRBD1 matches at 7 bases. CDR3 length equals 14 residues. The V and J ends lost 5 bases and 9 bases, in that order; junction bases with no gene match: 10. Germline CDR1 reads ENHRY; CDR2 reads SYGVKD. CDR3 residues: CAISIRQGTPEQFF. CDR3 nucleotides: TGTGCCATCAGTATTAGACAGGGAACCCCTGAGCAGTTCTTC.

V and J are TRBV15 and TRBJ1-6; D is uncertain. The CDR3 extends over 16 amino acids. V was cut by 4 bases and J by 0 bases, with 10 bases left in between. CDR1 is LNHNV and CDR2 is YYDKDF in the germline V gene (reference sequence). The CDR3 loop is CATSKPTGSYNSPLHF. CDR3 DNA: TGTGCCACCAGCAAGCCAACCGGCTCCTATAATTCACCCCTCCACTTT. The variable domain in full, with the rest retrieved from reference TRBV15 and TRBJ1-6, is DAMVIQNPRYQVTQFGKPVTLSCSQTLNHNVMYWYQQKSSQAPKLLFHYYDKDFNNEADTPDNFQSRRPNTSFCFLDIRSPGLGDTAMYLCATSKPTGSYNSPLHFGNGTRLTVT.

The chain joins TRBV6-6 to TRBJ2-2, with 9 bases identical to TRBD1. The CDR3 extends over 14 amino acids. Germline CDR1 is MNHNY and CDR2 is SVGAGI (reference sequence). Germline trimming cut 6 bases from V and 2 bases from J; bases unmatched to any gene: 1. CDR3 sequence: CASRGQGNTGELFF. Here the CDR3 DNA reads TGTGCCAGCAGGGGACAGGGTAACACCGGGGAGCTGTTTTTT.

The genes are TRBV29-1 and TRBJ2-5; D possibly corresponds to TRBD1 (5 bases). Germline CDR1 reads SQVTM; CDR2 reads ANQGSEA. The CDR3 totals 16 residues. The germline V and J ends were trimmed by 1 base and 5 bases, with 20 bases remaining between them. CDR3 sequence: CSVEGSPNRLRETQYF. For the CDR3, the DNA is TGCAGCGTTGAAGGGTCTCCTAACAGGCTCCGGGAGACCCAGTACTTC.

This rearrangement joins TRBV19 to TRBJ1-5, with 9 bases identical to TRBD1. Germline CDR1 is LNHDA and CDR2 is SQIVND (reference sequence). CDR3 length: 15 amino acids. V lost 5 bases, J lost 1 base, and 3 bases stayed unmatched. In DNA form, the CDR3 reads TGTGCCAGTAGTGGGGGACAGGGCAGCAATCAGCCCCAGCATTTT. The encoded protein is CASSGGQGSNQPQHF.

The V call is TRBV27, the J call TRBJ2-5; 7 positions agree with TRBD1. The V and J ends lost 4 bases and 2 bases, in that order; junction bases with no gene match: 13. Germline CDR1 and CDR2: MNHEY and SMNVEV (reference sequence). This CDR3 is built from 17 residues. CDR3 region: CASSSSPYRGYQETQYF. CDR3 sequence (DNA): TGTGCCAGCAGTTCTTCCCCCTACAGGGGCTATCAAGAGACCCAGTACTTC.

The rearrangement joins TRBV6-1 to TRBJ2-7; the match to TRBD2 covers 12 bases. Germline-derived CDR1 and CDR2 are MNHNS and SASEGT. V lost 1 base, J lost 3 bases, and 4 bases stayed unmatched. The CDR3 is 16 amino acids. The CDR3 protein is CASSEGLAGGNYEQYV. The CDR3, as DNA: TGTGCCAGCAGTGAAGGGCTAGCGGGAGGGAACTACGAGCAGTACGTC.

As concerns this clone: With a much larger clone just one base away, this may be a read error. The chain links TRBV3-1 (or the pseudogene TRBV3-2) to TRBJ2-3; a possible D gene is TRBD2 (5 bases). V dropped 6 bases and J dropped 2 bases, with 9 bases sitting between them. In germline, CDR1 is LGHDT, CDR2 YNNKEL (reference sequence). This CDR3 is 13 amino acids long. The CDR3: CASRDSNTDTQYF. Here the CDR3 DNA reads TGTGCCAGCAGGGACTCCAACACAGATACGCAGTATTTT.

Here the CDR3 reads CASSPRQTLNTEAFF. The CDR3 region has the DNA TGTGCCAGCTCACCACGGCAAACACTGAACACTGAAGCTTTCTTT. The rearrangement links TRBV18 to TRBJ1-1; D unresolved. From germline, CDR1 is KGHSH and CDR2 LQKENI. CDR3 size: 15 residues. V gave up 1 base and J gave up 0 bases, with 9 bases separating them.

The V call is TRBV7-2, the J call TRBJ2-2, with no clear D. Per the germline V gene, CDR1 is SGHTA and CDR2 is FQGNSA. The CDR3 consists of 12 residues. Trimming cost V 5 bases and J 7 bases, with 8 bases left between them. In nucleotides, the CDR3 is TGTGCCAGCAGCCACTCCTACGGGGAGCTGTTTTTT. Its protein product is CASSHSYGELFF.

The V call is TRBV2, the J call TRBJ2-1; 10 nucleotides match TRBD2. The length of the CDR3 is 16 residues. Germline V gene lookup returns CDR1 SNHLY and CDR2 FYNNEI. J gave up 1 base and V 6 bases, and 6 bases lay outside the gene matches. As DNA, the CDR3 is TGTGCCAGCAGGTTACTAGCGGGGAGTTCCTACAATGAGCAGTTCTTC. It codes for CASRLLAGSSYNEQFF.

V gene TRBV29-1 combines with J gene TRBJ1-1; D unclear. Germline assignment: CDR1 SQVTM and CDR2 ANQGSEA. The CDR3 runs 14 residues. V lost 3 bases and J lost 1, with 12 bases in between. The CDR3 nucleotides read TGCAGCGTTGATGCCCAGGAGGCGAACACTGAAGCTTTCTTT. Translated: CSVDAQEANTEAFF.

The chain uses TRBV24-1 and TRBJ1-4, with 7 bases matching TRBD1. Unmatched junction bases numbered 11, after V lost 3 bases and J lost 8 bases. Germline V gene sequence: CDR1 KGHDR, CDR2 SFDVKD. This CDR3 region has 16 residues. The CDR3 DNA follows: TGTGCCACCAGTGATAGCCACAGGGGAGGATGGGAAAAACTGTTTTTT. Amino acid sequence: CATSDSHRGGWEKLFF.

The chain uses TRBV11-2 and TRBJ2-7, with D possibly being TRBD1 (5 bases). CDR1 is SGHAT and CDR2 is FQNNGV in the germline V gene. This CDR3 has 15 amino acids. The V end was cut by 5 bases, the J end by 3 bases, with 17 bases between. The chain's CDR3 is CASSAAGAAFYEQYV. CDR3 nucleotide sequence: TGTGCCAGCAGCGCAGCTGGGGCAGCCTTCTACGAGCAGTACGTC.

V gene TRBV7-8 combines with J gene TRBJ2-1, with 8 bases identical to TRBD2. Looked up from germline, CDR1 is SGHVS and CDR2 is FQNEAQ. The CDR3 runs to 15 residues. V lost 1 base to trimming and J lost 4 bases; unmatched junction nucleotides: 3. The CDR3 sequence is CASSLGLALYNEQFF. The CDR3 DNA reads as TGTGCCAGCAGCTTAGGACTAGCGCTTTACAATGAGCAGTTCTTC.

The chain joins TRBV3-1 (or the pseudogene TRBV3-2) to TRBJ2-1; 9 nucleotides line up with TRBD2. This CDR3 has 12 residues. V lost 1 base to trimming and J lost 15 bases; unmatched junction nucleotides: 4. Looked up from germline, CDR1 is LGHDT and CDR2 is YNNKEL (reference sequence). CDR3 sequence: CASSQGSGRPFF. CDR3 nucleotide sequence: TGTGCCAGCAGCCAAGGTAGCGGGAGACCGTTCTTC.

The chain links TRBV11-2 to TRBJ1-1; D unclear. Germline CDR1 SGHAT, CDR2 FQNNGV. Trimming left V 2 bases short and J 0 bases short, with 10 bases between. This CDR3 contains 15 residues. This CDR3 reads CASSLRAQMNTEAFF. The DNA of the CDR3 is TGTGCCAGCAGCTTAAGAGCTCAAATGAACACTGAAGCTTTCTTT. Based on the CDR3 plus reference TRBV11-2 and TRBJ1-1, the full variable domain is EAGVAQSPRYKIIEKRQSVAFWCNPISGHATLYWYQQILGQGPKLLIQFQNNGVVDDSQLPKDRFSAERLKGVDSTLKIQPAKLEDSAVYLCASSLRAQMNTEAFFGQGTRLTVV.

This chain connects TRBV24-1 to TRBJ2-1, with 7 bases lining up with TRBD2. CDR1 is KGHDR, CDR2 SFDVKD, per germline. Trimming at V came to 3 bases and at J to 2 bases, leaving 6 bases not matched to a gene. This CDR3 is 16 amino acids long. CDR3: CATSDLQGGPYNEQFF. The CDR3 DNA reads TGTGCCACCAGTGATCTTCAGGGAGGGCCCTACAATGAGCAGTTCTTC.

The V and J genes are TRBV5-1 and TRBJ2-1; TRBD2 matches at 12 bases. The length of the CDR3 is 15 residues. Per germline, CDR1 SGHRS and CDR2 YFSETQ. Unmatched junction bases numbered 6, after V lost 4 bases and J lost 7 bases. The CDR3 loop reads CASSPRLAGVNEQFF. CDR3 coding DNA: TGCGCCAGCAGCCCTAGACTAGCGGGAGTGAATGAGCAGTTCTTC.

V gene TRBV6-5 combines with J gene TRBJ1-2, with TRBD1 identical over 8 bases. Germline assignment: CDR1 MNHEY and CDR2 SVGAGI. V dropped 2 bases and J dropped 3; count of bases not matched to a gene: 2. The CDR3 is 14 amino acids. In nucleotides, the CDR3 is TGTGCCAGCAGTTACCGGGGACAGGACTATGGCTACACCTTC. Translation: CASSYRGQDYGYTF.

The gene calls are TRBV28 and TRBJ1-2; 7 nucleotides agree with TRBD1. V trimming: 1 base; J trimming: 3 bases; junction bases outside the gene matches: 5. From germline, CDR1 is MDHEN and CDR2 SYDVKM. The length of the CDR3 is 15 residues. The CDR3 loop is CASSLSSTGYYGYTF. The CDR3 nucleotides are TGTGCCAGCAGTTTATCCTCGACAGGGTACTATGGCTACACCTTC.

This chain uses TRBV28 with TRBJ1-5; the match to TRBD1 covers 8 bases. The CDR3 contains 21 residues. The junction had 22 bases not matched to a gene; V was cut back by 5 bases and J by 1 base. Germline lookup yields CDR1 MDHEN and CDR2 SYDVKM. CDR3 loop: CASSVTGVGVYGDGSNQPQHF. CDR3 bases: TGTGCCAGCAGTGTGACAGGGGTCGGCGTATATGGGGATGGGAGCAATCAGCCCCAGCATTTT.